This paragraph reports one T cell receptor (beta chain). No antigen is known for it. Assay: immunoSEQ multiplex PCR; the TCRdb copy retains only in-frame clones and omits some. Of 1 million to 1.2 million clones listed, 60% to 80% were seen once; the top ten hold 0.89%. These data originate in a study of shared clonotypes between healthy human individuals. This CDR3 spans 15 amino acids. Losses at the gene ends were 5 bases for V and 3 bases for J; bases not matched to a gene: 8. The germline V gene has CDR1 MDHEN and CDR2 SYDVKM. Points from the study as a whole: The naive CD4 repertoires of four donors were compared, and about 5% of clonotypes were shared.

Sequencing was carried out using memory CD4+ T cells from PBMCs. Stated subset: CD45RA-negative fraction. This TCR was recovered from a man between 18 and 29 years old in good health. Some clones in this sample may be carry-over from other donors' samples. This chain joins TRBV28 and TRBJ2-5, with 8 bases fitting TRBD2. Here the CDR3 reads CASSATWTSKETQYF. In nucleotides, the CDR3 is TGTGCCAGCAGTGCCACCTGGACTAGCAAAGAGACCCAGTACTTC. Using reference TRBV28 and TRBJ2-5 for the parts outside the CDR3, the full variable domain is DVKVTQSSRYLVKRTGEKVFLECVQDMDHENMFWYRQDPGLGLRLIYFSYDVKMKEKGDIPEGYSVSREKKERFSLILESASTNQTSMYLCASSATWTSKETQYFGPGTRLLVL.